The 21 T cell receptor beta chains presented below share a single source sample, sequenced in a study of cytomegalovirus exposure and HLA in healthy donors. With 60 Vbeta and 13 Jbeta primers, the PCR was carried out. Method: immunoSEQ multiplex PCR; TCRdb's copy keeps in-frame clones and lacks some. The sample holds roughly 130,000 clones, around 80% seen once. The sequenced sample consisted of PBMCs. The receptors derive from a woman aged 45-65 years in good health and CMV-seropositive.

This chain joins TRBV18 and TRBJ2-3, with D maybe TRBD1 (5 bases). Deletions cut 3 bases from V and 4 bases from J, with 11 bases between. The germline gives CDR1 KGHSH, CDR2 LQKENI. CDR3 length: 14 amino acids. DNA for the CDR3: TGTGCCAGCTCACCCTCAGGGTCCCCAGATACGCAGTATTTT. It specifies CASSPSGSPDTQYF.

The chain employs TRBV7-2 and TRBJ2-1; D gene unclear. The CDR3 contains 14 residues. The germline CDR1 and CDR2 sequences are SGHTA and FQGNSA. V was pared by 5 bases and J by 10 bases, with 18 bases between. This CDR3 reads CASSPMATKTEQFF. The CDR3 DNA follows: TGTGCCAGCAGCCCCATGGCCACTAAGACCGAGCAGTTCTTC. The entire variable domain, with the rest obtained from reference TRBV7-2 and TRBJ2-1, is as follows: GAGVSQSPSNKVTEKGKDVELRCDPISGHTALYWYRQSLGQGLEFLIYFQGNSAPDKSGLPSDRFSAERTGGSVSTLTIQRTQQEDSAVYLCASSPMATKTEQFFGPGTRLTVL.

The V call is TRBV6-5, the J call TRBJ2-7, with TRBD1 matching over 9 bases. Per germline, CDR1 MNHEY and CDR2 SVGAGI. This CDR3 has 16 residues. After removal of 4 bases from V and 6 bases from J, the junction contained 13 bases not matched to a gene. Written as DNA, the CDR3 is TGTGCCAGCAGTTTGGAGGTCGGGACAGGGAGAGCCGAGCAGTACTTC. It encodes CASSLEVGTGRAEQYF.

This clone was seen more than once but under ten times. V usage is TRBV10-1 and J usage is TRBJ2-7; D tentatively reads TRBD1 or TRBD2 (7 bases each). V lost 10 bases and J 0 bases, leaving 16 bases between the germline ends. Looked up from germline, CDR1 is WNHNN and CDR2 is SYGVQD (reference sequence). The length of the CDR3 is 14 residues. The DNA for the CDR3 is TGCGCCACCAGGGGGGGGTTCGCCTCCTACGAGCAGTACTTC. Encoded protein: CATRGGFASYEQYF.

V is TRBV10-3 and J is TRBJ2-6; D remains ambiguous. CDR1 is ENHRY and CDR2 is SYGVKD in the germline V gene. V was trimmed by 3 bases and J by 2 bases, leaving 17 bases between them. The CDR3 has 18 amino acids. Here the CDR3 DNA reads TGTGCCATCAGTGAAGCCAGAGGTATGCTTCCTGGGGCCAACGTCCTGACTTTC. Protein product: CAISEARGMLPGANVLTF.

The chain uses TRBV4-2 and TRBJ1-2; no firm D call. The CDR3 has 16 amino acids. Deletions cut 3 bases from V and 2 bases from J, with 16 bases between. Germline assignment: CDR1 LGHNA and CDR2 YNFKEQ. This chain's CDR3 is CASSHPQGGANYGYTF. The DNA for the CDR3 is TGTGCCAGCAGCCATCCCCAAGGAGGAGCAAACTATGGCTACACCTTC.

V and J are TRBV27 and TRBJ2-5; TRBD1 might be the D (6 bases). CDR3 size: 13 residues. V dropped 6 bases and J dropped 0 bases, with 8 bases sitting between them. CDR1 is MNHEY and CDR2 is SMNVEV in the germline V gene (reference sequence). The DNA of the CDR3 is TGTGCCAGCAGGGGACAAAACCAAGAGACCCAGTACTTC. This sequence encodes CASRGQNQETQYF.

V gene TRBV14 combines with J gene TRBJ1-1; D is uncertain. The CDR3 loop spans 13 amino acids. V gave up 4 bases and J gave up 0 bases, with 6 bases separating them. Germline V gene sequence: CDR1 SGHDN, CDR2 FVKESK. As DNA, the CDR3 is TGTGCCAGCAGCCTCTCTATGAACACTGAAGCTTTCTTT. This codes for CASSLSMNTEAFF.

The chain employs TRBV28 and TRBJ1-4, with 7 bases lining up with TRBD1. Germline V gives CDR1 MDHEN, CDR2 SYDVKM. CDR3 length equals 15 residues. After removal of 2 bases from V and 5 bases from J, the junction contained 5 bases not matched to a gene. The CDR3 DNA sequence: TGTGCCAGCAGTTTAGGAGGGGGCAGGAATGAAAAACTGTTTTTT. It codes for CASSLGGGRNEKLFF.

The chain joins TRBV4-2 to TRBJ2-7; 8 nucleotides line up with TRBD1. Germline V gene lookup returns CDR1 LGHNA and CDR2 YNFKEQ. The CDR3 is 16 amino acids. V trimming: 0 bases; J trimming: 0 bases; junction bases outside the gene matches: 4. CDR3 nucleotide sequence: TGTGCCAGCAGCCAAGATACCCAGGGGGCCTCCTACGAGCAGTACTTC. Its protein product is CASSQDTQGASYEQYF.

V is TRBV6-1 and J is TRBJ1-2; 8 positions match TRBD1. The germline V gene encodes CDR1 MNHNS and CDR2 SASEGT. This CDR3 spans 15 amino acids. The junction had 8 bases not matched to a gene; V was cut back by 4 bases and J by 4 bases. This CDR3 is CASSGSGQGFYGYTF. CDR3 nucleotides: TGTGCCAGCAGTGGGTCCGGACAGGGTTTCTATGGCTACACCTTC.

About this clone: At one end, the junction sequence differs from germline, possibly due to a read error. The chain combines TRBV4-1 with TRBJ2-6; D might be TRBD1 (5 bases). The CDR3 runs 15 residues. CDR1 MGHRA and CDR2 YSYEKL come from the germline V gene. The CDR3 bases are TGCGCCAGCAGCCGGTCCTACGCTGGGGCCGACGTCCTGACTTTC. The encoded protein is CASSRSYAGADVLTF.

This clone was recorded a few times. CDR3 protein: CASSQEWAAYGYTF. The DNA of the CDR3 is TGCGCCAGCAGCCAAGAATGGGCAGCCTATGGCTACACCTTC. This rearrangement joins TRBV4-1 to TRBJ1-2; D not certain. Germline V CDR1 and CDR2: MGHRA, YSYEKL. V was pared by 0 bases and J by 4 bases, with 9 bases between. The CDR3 is made up of 14 amino acids.

This clone was seen more than once but under ten times. The chain couples TRBV6-5 to TRBJ2-2; 8 nucleotides align to TRBD1. The CDR3 has 15 amino acids. V trimming: 4 bases; J trimming: 2 bases; junction bases outside the gene matches: 3. The germline CDR1 and CDR2 sequences are MNHEY and SVGAGI. The chain's CDR3 is CASSWDRQNTGELFF. CDR3 DNA: TGTGCCAGCAGTTGGGACAGGCAAAACACCGGGGAGCTGTTTTTT.

This chain joins TRBV18 and TRBJ2-7, with 7 bases identical to TRBD1. Germline V lookup: CDR1 KGHSH, CDR2 LQKENI. The V segment lost 0 bases and the J segment 7 bases; nucleotides outside the gene matches: 9. The CDR3 is 15 residues long. CDR3 loop: CASSPPGQWGEEQYF. DNA for the CDR3: TGTGCCAGCTCACCACCGGGACAGTGGGGAGAGGAGCAGTACTTC.

This clone came up a few times. The chain is built from TRBV11-3 and TRBJ1-5, with 9 bases aligning to TRBD1. In germline, CDR1 is SGHNT, CDR2 YENEEA. The CDR3 covers 19 residues. Losses at the gene ends were 1 base for V and 2 bases for J; bases not matched to a gene: 12. The CDR3 nucleotides read TGTGCCAGCAGCTTAGCCTCCGGGACAGGGAATTTGGGCAATCAGCCCCAGCATTTT. It specifies CASSLASGTGNLGNQPQHF. Filled out from reference TRBV11-3 and TRBJ1-5, the complete variable domain reads EAGVVQSPRYKIIEKKQPVAFWCNPISGHNTLYWYLQNLGQGPELLIRYENEEAVDDSQLPKDRFSAERLKGVDSTLKIQPAELGDSAVYLCASSLASGTGNLGNQPQHFGDGTRLSIL.

This clone was observed once. The chain has TRBV4-1 and TRBJ2-2; D uncertain. Germline assignment: CDR1 MGHRA and CDR2 YSYEKL. CDR3 length: 14 amino acids. V shed 4 bases and J shed 4 bases, with 10 bases lying between them. CDR3 bases: TGCGCCAGCAGCCCATACGACTCCACCGGGGAGCTGTTTTTT. Its translation: CASSPYDSTGELFF.

V gene TRBV10-2 combines with J gene TRBJ1-2, with TRBD1 matching over 7 bases. The CDR3 consists of 13 residues. Looked up from germline, CDR1 is WSHSY and CDR2 is SAAADI. With 6 bases clipped from V and 2 bases from J, the junction kept 3 bases outside the gene matches. The CDR3 spells CASRTGSNYGYTF. CDR3 bases: TGCGCCAGCAGGACAGGGTCGAACTATGGCTACACCTTC.

The V call is TRBV13, the J call TRBJ2-2; a possible D gene is TRBD2 (6 bases). Germline assignment: CDR1 PRHDT and CDR2 FYEKMQ (reference sequence). The ends were cut back, 0 bases at V and 3 bases at J, with 11 bases in the middle. CDR3 size: 16 residues. CDR3 region: CASSLGGGGYTGELFF. In nucleotides, the CDR3 is TGTGCCAGCAGCTTAGGCGGAGGAGGGTACACCGGGGAGCTGTTTTTT.

The chain uses TRBV6-5 and TRBJ2-2; D unclear. The germline V and J ends were trimmed by 4 bases and 4 bases, with 4 bases remaining between them. CDR3 length equals 12 residues. The germline V gene has CDR1 MNHEY and CDR2 SVGAGI. The CDR3 is CASSSGTGELFF. In nucleotides, the CDR3 is TGTGCCAGCAGTTCCGGCACCGGGGAGCTGTTTTTT.

Here the CDR3 DNA reads TGTGCCAGCAGCTTGGAGGCAGGGTTTAATTCACCCCTCCACTTT. It codes for CASSLEAGFNSPLHF. The rearrangement uses TRBV5-4 and TRBJ1-6; maybe TRBD1 (5 bases). Germline V gene lookup returns CDR1 SGHNT and CDR2 YYREEE (reference sequence). CDR3 length equals 15 residues. V dropped 0 bases and J dropped 6 bases, with 10 bases sitting between them.